The 9 T cell receptor beta chains listed next were all sequenced from one sample in a study of spatial heterogeneity in lung cancer. Noted time point: blood at routine non-recurrence follow-up after resection. TCRdb called the 5' RACE reads again in MiXCR, with one record for every CDR3 protein. This table holds fewer than 100,000 distinct CDR3 sequences, 15% to 20% found once. Sequences were derived from PBMCs, sampled at follow-up. Receptor source: a male donor with early-stage non-small cell lung cancer.

This clonotype was seen only a few times. The V call is TRBV29-1, the J call TRBJ2-7; 9 bases are a match to TRBD1. In germline, CDR1 is SQVTM, CDR2 ANQGSEA. Losses at the gene ends were 7 bases for V and 0 bases for J; bases not matched to a gene: 7. The CDR3 extends over 14 amino acids. The CDR3 nucleotides read TGCAGCGCCGGACAGGGGTATTTCTCCTACGAGCAGTACTTC. Amino acid sequence: CSAGQGYFSYEQYF.

At least ten counts were recorded for this clonotype. The chain links TRBV6-5 to TRBJ2-5; 9 nucleotides match TRBD2. The CDR3 runs to 15 residues. Losses at the gene ends were 6 bases for V and 1 base for J; bases not matched to a gene: 6. The germline V gene encodes CDR1 MNHEY and CDR2 SVGAGI. The DNA of the CDR3 is TGTGCCAGCAGCCTGATGCGGGAGGGCCAAGAGACCCAGTACTTC. Its translation is CASSLMREGQETQYF.

CDR3 residues: CASSLAGIYNEQFF. For the CDR3, the DNA is TGTGCCAGCAGCTTAGCCGGTATCTACAATGAGCAGTTCTTC. The J gene is TRBJ2-1, the V gene TRBV7-2; D remains unclear. The ends were cut back, 0 bases at V and 3 bases at J, with 6 bases in the middle. Per germline, CDR1 SGHTA and CDR2 FQGNSA. The CDR3 length is 14 residues.

The chain links TRBV6-2 or TRBV6-3 to TRBJ2-3; D is tentatively TRBD1 or TRBD2 (5 bases each). The V gene lost 6 bases and the J gene lost 2 bases, with 12 bases spanning the gap. The germline V gene has CDR1 MNHEY and CDR2 SVGEGT. The CDR3 sequence is 14 residues long. The CDR3 loop is CASRPTGTTDTQYF. The CDR3 DNA reads as TGTGCCAGCAGACCCACCGGGACCACAGATACGCAGTATTTT.

The V call is TRBV24-1, the J call TRBJ2-5; the D is unclear. CDR1 and CDR2 from the germline V gene are KGHDR and SFDVKD. Trimming removed 4 bases from V and 1 base from J, with 3 bases in between. The CDR3 is made up of 12 amino acids. This CDR3 reads CATSESQETQYF. The CDR3 nucleotides are TGTGCCACCAGTGAGTCCCAAGAGACCCAGTACTTC.

This clonotype was seen more than once but under ten times. DNA for the CDR3: TGCGCCAGCAGCGCGGGGGGGCCATCCTACAATGAGCAGTTCTTC. Translation: CASSAGGPSYNEQFF. This chain uses TRBV5-1 with TRBJ2-1, with 9 nucleotides matching TRBD2. Germline V lookup: CDR1 SGHRS, CDR2 YFSETQ. The CDR3 covers 15 residues. Germline trimming cut 4 bases from V and 1 base from J; bases unmatched to any gene: 3.

This clonotype came up many times. This chain links TRBV9 with TRBJ1-6; D ambiguous. CDR1 and CDR2 (germline): SGDLS, YYNGEE. V gave up 3 bases and J gave up 6 bases, with 13 bases separating them. The CDR3 loop spans 15 amino acids. The CDR3 loop reads CASSERLSPNSPLHF. The CDR3 DNA reads TGTGCCAGCAGCGAAAGGTTAAGCCCTAATTCACCCCTCCACTTT.

Here the CDR3 DNA reads TGTGCCATCAGTGACAGGGGCGCCTACGAGCAGTACGTC. Amino acids: CAISDRGAYEQYV. The chain joins TRBV10-3 to TRBJ2-7; maybe TRBD1 (6 bases). The V and J ends lost 3 bases and 2 bases respectively, with 8 bases between them. Germline CDR1 and CDR2: ENHRY and SYGVKD. CDR3 length equals 13 residues.

This chain uses TRBV3-1 with TRBJ2-1; the match to TRBD2 covers 7 bases. The CDR3 has 15 amino acids. CDR1 and CDR2 (germline): LGHDT, YNNKEL (reference sequence). Trimming removed 0 bases from V and 6 bases from J; junction bases left unmatched: 5. CDR3 residues: CASSQEVTGGNEQFF. For the CDR3, the DNA is TGTGCCAGCAGCCAAGAGGTTACGGGGGGCAATGAGCAGTTCTTC.